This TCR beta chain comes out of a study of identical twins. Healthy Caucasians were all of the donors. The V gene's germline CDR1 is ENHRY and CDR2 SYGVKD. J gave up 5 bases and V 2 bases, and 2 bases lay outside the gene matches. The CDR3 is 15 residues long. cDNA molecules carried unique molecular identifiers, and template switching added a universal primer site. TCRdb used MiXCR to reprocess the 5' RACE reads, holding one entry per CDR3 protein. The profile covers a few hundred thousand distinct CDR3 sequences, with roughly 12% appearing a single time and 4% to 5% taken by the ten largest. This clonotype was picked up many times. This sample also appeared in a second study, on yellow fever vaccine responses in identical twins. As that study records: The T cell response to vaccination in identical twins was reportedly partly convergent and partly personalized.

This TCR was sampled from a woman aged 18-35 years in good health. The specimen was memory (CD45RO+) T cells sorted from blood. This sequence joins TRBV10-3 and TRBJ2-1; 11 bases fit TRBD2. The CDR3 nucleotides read TGTGCCATCAGTGAGACTAGCGGGAGTAACAATGAGCAGTTCTTC. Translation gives CAISETSGSNNEQFF.